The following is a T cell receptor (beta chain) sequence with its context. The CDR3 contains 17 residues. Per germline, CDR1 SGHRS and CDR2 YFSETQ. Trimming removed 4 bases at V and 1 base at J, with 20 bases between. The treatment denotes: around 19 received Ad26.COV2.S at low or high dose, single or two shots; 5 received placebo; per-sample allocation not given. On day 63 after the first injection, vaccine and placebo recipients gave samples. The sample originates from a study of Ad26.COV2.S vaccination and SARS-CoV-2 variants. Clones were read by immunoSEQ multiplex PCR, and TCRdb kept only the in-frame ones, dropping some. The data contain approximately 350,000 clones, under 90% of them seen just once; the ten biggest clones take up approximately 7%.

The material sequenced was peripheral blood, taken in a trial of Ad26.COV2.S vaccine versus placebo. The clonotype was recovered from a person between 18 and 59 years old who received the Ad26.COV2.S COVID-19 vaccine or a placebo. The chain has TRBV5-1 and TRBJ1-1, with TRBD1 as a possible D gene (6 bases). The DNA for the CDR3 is TGCGCCAGCAGCCCCTCTGGGGGGGGCGCAGGGAACACTGAAGCTTTCTTT. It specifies CASSPSGGGAGNTEAFF.